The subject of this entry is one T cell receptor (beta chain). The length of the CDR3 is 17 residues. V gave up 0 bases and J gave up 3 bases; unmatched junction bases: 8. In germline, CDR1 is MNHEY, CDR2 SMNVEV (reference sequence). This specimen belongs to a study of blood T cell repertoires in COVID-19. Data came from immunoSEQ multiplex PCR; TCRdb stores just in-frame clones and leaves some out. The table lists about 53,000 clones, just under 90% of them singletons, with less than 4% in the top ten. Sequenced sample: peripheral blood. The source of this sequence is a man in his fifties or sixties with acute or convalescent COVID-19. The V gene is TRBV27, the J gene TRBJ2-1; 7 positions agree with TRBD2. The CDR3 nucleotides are TGTGCCAGCAGTTTATCGAATGTCGGGGGGTTCTACAATGAGCAGTTCTTC. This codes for CASSLSNVGGFYNEQFF.